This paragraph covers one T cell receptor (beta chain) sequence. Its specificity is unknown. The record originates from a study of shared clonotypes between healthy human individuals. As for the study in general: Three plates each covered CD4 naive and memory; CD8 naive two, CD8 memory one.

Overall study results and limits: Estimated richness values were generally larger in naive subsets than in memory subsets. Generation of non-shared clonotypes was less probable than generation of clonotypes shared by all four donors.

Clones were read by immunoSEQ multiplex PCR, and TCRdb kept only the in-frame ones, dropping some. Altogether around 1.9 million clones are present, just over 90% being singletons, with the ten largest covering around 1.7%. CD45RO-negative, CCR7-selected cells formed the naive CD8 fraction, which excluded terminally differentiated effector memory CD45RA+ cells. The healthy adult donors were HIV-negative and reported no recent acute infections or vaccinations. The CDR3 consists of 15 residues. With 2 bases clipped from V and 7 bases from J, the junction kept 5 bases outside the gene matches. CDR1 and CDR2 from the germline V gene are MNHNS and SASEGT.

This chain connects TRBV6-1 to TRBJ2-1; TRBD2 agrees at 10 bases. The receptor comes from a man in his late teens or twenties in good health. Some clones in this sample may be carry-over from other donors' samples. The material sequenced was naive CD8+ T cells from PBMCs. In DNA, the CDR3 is TGTGCCAGCAGTGAATGGCTAGCGGGAGCGAATGAGCAGTTCTTC. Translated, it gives CASSEWLAGANEQFF.